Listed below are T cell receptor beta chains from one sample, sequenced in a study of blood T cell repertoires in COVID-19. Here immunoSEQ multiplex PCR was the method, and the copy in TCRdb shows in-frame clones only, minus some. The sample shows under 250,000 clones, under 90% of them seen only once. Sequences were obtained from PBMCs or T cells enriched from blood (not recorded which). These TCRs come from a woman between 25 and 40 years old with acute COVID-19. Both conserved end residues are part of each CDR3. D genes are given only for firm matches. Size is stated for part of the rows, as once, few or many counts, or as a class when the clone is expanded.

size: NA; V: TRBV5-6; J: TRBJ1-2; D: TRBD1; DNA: TGTGCCAGCAGCTCGACAGGGACGGGCGGCTACACCTTC; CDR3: CASSSTGTGGYTF
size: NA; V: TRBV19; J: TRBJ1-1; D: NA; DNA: TGTGCCAGTAGTATCCTCCCCGGGGGGGGGTCACCTGAAGCTTTCTTT; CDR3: CASSILPGGGSPEAFF
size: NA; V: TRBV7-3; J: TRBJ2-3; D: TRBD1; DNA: TGTGCCAGCAGCCCGTCGGGACAGCCCACAGATACGCAGTATTTT; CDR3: CASSPSGQPTDTQYF
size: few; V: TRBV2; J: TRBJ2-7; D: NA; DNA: TGTGCCAGCACGGGGTTCAACGAGCAGTACTTC; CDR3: CASTGFNEQYF
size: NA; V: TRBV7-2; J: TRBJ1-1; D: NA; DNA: TGTGCCAGCACCCCCAGTGGGGGGATCGGAGCTTTCTTT; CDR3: CASTPSGGIGAFF
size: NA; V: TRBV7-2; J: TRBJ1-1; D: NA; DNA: TGTGCCAGCAGCGTCCAGGGCAGCACTGAAGCTTTCTTT; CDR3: CASSVQGSTEAFF
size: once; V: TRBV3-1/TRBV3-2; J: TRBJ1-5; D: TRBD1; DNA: TGTGCCAGCAGCCTTACCAGGGGGCAGCCCCAGCATTTT; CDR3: CASSLTRGQPQHF
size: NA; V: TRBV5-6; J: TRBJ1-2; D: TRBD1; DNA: TGTGCCAGCAGCTTGGTGGACAGGGAGGGCGGCTACACCTTC; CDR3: CASSLVDREGGYTF
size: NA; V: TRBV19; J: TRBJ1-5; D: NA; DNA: TGTGCCAGTAGCCAGGGTGCTCAGCCCCAGCATTTT; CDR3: CASSQGAQPQHF
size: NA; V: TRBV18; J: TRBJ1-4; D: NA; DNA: TGTGCCAGCTCACCACCGACAGCTGAAAAACTGTTTTTT; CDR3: CASSPPTAEKLFF
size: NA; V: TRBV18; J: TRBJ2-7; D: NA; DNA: TGTGCCAGCTCACCAGCCGGGAACGGCGAGCAGTACTTC; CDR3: CASSPAGNGEQYF
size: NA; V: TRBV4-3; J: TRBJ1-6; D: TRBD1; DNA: TGCGCCAGCAGCCGATCCGGGACAGGGAATTCACCCCTCCACTTT; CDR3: CASSRSGTGNSPLHF
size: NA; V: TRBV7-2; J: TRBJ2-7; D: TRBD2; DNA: TGTGCCAGCAGCAAAGGACTAGCGGGGAGGGACGAGCAGTACTTC; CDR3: CASSKGLAGRDEQYF
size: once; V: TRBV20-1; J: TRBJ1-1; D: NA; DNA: TGCAGTGTACTGTTGAACACTGAAGCTTTCTTT; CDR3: CSVLLNTEAFF
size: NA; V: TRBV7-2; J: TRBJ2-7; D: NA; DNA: TGTGCCAGCAGCTTAGTGGTAGGGGAAGGATACGAGCAGTACTTC; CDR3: CASSLVVGEGYEQYF
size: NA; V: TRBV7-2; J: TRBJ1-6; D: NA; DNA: TGTGCCAGCAGCTTAGGTCGAGGGGGTTCACCCCTCCACTTT; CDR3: CASSLGRGGSPLHF
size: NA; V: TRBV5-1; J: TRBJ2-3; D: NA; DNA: TGCGCCAGCAGCTTGGAAGGTCAGGGACTAGATACGCAGTATTTT; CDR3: CASSLEGQGLDTQYF
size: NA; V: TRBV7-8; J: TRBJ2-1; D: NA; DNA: TGTGCCAGCAGCTTATCCGGGAACCTCAATGAGCAGTTCTTC; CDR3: CASSLSGNLNEQFF
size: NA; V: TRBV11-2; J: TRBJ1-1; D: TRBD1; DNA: TGTGCCAGCAGCTCGACAGGGGGTGCCACTGAAGCTTTCTTT; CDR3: CASSSTGGATEAFF
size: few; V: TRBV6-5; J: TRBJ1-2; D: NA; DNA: TGTGCCAGCAGTCGACAGCTAAACTATGGCTACACCTTC; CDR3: CASSRQLNYGYTF
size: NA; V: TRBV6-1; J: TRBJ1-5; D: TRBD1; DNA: TGTGCCAGCAGTGAAGCCTTAGGGGGCGGCCAGCCCCAGCATTTT; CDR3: CASSEALGGGQPQHF
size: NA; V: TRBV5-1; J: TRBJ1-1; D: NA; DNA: TGCGCCAGCAGCAACTTAGGGGGAGTGAACACTGAAGCTTTCTTT; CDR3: CASSNLGGVNTEAFF
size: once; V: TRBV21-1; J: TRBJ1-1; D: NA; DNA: TGTGCCAGCAGCAATGGGACAGGGGATGAAGCTTTCTTT; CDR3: CASSNGTGDEAFF
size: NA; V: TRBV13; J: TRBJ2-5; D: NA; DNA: TGTGCCAGCAGCCTCTCCCGTTCGGGGGTCCTCCAAGAGACCCAGTACTTC; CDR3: CASSLSRSGVLQETQYF
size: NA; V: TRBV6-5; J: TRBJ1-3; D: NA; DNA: TGTGCCAGCAGTTACAGGGGAGGGACTGGAAACACCATATATTTT; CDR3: CASSYRGGTGNTIYF
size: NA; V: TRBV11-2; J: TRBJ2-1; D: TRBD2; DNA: TGTGCCAGCAACCCGGTCCCGCGGGGGGAGGGTGAGCAGTTCTTC; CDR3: CASNPVPRGEGEQFF
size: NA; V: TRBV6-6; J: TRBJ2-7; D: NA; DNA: TGTGCCAGCAGTTCGGGACTCTACTACGAGCAGTACTTC; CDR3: CASSSGLYYEQYF
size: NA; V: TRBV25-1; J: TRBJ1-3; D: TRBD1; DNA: TGTGCCAGCAGGACAGGGGGCCTCTCTGGAAACACCATATATTTT; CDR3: CASRTGGLSGNTIYF
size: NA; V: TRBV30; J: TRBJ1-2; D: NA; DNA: TGTGCCTGGAGTGTTCAGGGGACGACCTATGGCTACACCTTC; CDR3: CAWSVQGTTYGYTF
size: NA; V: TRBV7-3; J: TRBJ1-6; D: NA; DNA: TGTGCCAGCAGTTTAGTCAGGGATTCACCCCTCCACTTT; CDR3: CASSLVRDSPLHF
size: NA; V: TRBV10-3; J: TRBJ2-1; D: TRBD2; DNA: TGTGCCATCAGGGAACTAGCGGGGGTGAACAATGAGCAGTTCTTC; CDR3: CAIRELAGVNNEQFF
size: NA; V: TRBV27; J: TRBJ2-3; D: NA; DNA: TGTGCCAGCGACTCCCAACCCGGAGGCACAGATACGCAGTATTTT; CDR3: CASDSQPGGTDTQYF
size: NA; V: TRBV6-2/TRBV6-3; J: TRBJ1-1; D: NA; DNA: TGTGCCAGCAGTACCCACTTGAACACTGAAGCTTTCTTT; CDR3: CASSTHLNTEAFF
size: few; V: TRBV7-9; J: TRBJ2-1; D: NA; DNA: TGTGCCAGCAGCTTTCAGGTTCTAAGCGGCAATGAGCAGTTCTTC; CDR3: CASSFQVLSGNEQFF
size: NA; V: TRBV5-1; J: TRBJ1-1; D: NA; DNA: TGCGCCAGCAGCCCTCAGGGGTTGAACACTGAAGCTTTCTTT; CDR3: CASSPQGLNTEAFF
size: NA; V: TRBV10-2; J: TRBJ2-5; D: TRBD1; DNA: TGCGCCAGCAGGGGACAGGGTAGGGCAGAGACCCAGTACTTC; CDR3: CASRGQGRAETQYF
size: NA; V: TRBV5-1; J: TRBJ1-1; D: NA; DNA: TGCGCCAGCAGCTTCGACAGGAACACTGAAGCTTTCTTT; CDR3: CASSFDRNTEAFF
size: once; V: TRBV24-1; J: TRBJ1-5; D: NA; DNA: TGTGCCACCAGTGAAACGACAGGAACGAATCAGCCCCAGCATTTT; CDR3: CATSETTGTNQPQHF
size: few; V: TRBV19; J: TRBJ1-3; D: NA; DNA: TGTGCCAGTAGCCGCGGGCGGGGATCTGGAAACACCATATATTTT; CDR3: CASSRGRGSGNTIYF
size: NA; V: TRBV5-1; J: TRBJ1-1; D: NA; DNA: TGCGCCAGCAGCTTGGCCGGGGGGGATATGAACACTGAAGCTTTCTTT; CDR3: CASSLAGGDMNTEAFF
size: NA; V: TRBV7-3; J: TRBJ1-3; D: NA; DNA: TGTGCCAGCAGCTTATCGGGGGGGTACGGAAACACCATATATTTT; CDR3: CASSLSGGYGNTIYF
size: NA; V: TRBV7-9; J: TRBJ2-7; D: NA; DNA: TGTGCCAGCAGCCCCCCTGGGCGCCCCTACGAGCAGTACTTC; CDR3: CASSPPGRPYEQYF
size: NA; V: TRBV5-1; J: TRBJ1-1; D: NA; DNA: TGCGCCAGCAGCTTGGCGCAGGTCTCTGAAGCTTTCTTT; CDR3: CASSLAQVSEAFF
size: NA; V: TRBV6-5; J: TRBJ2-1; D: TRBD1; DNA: TGTGCCAGCAGACGGGACAGGACCTACAATGAGCAGTTCTTC; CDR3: CASRRDRTYNEQFF
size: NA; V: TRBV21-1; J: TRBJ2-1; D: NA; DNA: TGTGCCAGCAGCAGGGGCCTCTCGAAGTGGTTCTTC; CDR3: CASSRGLSKWFF
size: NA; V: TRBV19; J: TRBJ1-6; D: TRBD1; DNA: TGTGCCAGTAGGCGCGGACAGGGGGCCGGTTCACCCCTCCACTTT; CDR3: CASRRGQGAGSPLHF
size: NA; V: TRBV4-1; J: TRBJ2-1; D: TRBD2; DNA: TGCGCCAGCAGCCAAGATCTTCGGGGACTAGCGGGGTACAATGAGCAGTTCTTC; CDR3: CASSQDLRGLAGYNEQFF
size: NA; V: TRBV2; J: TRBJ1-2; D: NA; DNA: TGTGCCAGCCACAGGGCGAACTATGGCTACACCTTC; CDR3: CASHRANYGYTF
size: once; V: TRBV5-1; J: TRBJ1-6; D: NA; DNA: TGCGCCAGCAGCTGGCGGTCGAATTCACCCCTCCACTTT; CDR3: CASSWRSNSPLHF
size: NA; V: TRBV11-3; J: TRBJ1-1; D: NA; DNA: TGTGCCAGCAGCCGGTTAAGGAACACTGAAGCTTTCTTT; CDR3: CASSRLRNTEAFF
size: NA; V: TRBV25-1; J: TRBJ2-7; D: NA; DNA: TGTGCCAGCAGTGGTTATGGACATCTCTACGAGCAGTACTTC; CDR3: CASSGYGHLYEQYF
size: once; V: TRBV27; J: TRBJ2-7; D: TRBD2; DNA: TGTGCCAGCAGCACAGGGACTAGCGGACCCTACGAGCAGTACTTC; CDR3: CASSTGTSGPYEQYF
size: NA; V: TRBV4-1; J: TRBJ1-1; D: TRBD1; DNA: TGCGCCAGCAGCTTCAGCACCGTGACAGGGCTGGGCACTGAAGCTTTCTTT; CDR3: CASSFSTVTGLGTEAFF
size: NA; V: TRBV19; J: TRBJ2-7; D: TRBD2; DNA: TGTGCCAGTAGTCCCGGGCTAGCGGGGCTCAGCGAGCAGTACTTC; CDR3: CASSPGLAGLSEQYF